This TCR beta chain was documented in a study of CD8+CD57+ T cells in acquired aplastic anemia. Across the whole study: The DNA of sorted CD4+ and CD8+ cells averaged around 3.2 ug. Whole-study results and caveats: Patients and controls shared 25 to 35 CD8+ CDR3 sequences, which appeared highly expressed in patients and within their immunodominant clones.

Note on this clonotype: Its antigen is unknown.

TCR beta VDJ combinations and CDR3 sequences were profiled from genomic DNA. TCRdb called the reads again in MiXCR, with one record for every CDR3 protein. The sample shows approximately 220,000 distinct CDR3 sequences, about half of them seen only once. Previously, flow cytometry had revealed CD8+CD57+ cell expansion in the patients chosen for sequencing. The sequencing sample was made of sorted CD4+, CD8+, or CD8+CD57+ T cells (not recorded which) from PBMCs. This clonotype originated in a human donor with aplastic anemia.

The CDR3 bases are TGTGCCAGCAGCCAAGATCAGCATTCTTCTTCACCCCTCCACTTT. Translating it yields CASSQDQHSSSPLHF. V gene TRBV14 combines with J gene TRBJ1-6, with D hard to call. CDR1 and CDR2 (germline): SGHDN, FVKESK. This CDR3 has 15 residues. V was clipped by 0 bases and J by 9 bases, with 12 bases between them.